Below, 29 T cell receptor beta chains from the same sample are listed, as sequenced in a study of shared clonotypes between healthy human individuals (dated by TCRdb to 2018 to 2021). Library preparation used the immunoSEQ multiplex PCR assay. Imported from immuneACCESS, the table was reduced by TCRdb to in-frame sequences with V and J called. These copies leave out some clones; in studies compared against another copy, an unresolved V gene accounts for under half, and the cause of the remainder is not known. The sample yields roughly 1.4 million clones; 98% were counted once. The top ten constitute over 0.3% of the sample. The sample consisted of naive CD4+ T cells sorted from blood. Interpreted using the paper, the cell subset or site label stands for: CD45RA+ positively selected. These receptors were taken from a man between 25 and 39 years old in good health.

This chain links TRBV7-6 with TRBJ2-1; TRBD2 agrees at 14 bases. J was trimmed by 8 bases and V by 5 bases; bases with no gene match: 14. This CDR3 contains 18 residues. Germline loops: CDR1 SGHVS, CDR2 FNYEAQ. This CDR3 is CASSPGTSGRSLFDEQFF. The CDR3 DNA follows: TGTGCCAGCAGCCCCGGGACTAGCGGGAGATCCCTCTTCGATGAGCAGTTCTTC.

The rearrangement uses TRBV28 and TRBJ2-1, with D perhaps matching TRBD2 (6 bases). Deletions cut 4 bases from V and 0 bases from J, with 13 bases between. From germline, CDR1 is MDHEN and CDR2 SYDVKM. This CDR3 region has 16 residues. The CDR3 spells CASSSIRGSSYNEQFF. As DNA, the CDR3 is TGTGCCAGCAGTTCAATACGGGGGAGCTCCTACAATGAGCAGTTCTTC.

V and J are TRBV19 and TRBJ2-1; D is undetermined. Germline V gene data show CDR1 as LNHDA and CDR2 as SQIVND (reference sequence). This CDR3 comprises 12 residues. The V end was cut by 3 bases, the J end by 4 bases, with 4 bases between. The CDR3 region has the DNA TGTGCCAGTAGTATCCGATACAATGAGCAGTTCTTC. This gives the protein CASSIRYNEQFF.

The chain recombines TRBV9 with TRBJ1-2; 8 bases are a match to TRBD1. With 7 bases clipped from V and 0 bases from J, the junction kept 8 bases outside the gene matches. Germline CDR1 SGDLS, CDR2 YYNGEE. There are 15 residues in the CDR3. CDR3 DNA: TGTGCCAGCCGTACAACAGGGGGATCTAACTATGGCTACACCTTC. It is translated as CASRTTGGSNYGYTF.

The chain employs TRBV9 and TRBJ2-1; 10 bases are a match to TRBD2. Trimming removed 2 bases from V and 7 bases from J; junction bases left unmatched: 9. The germline V gene encodes CDR1 SGDLS and CDR2 YYNGEE. This CDR3 region has 16 residues. The CDR3 region is CASSVTSGIEVNEQFF. The DNA of the CDR3 is TGTGCCAGCAGCGTTACTAGCGGGATTGAGGTTAATGAGCAGTTCTTC.

This clone occurred once. The V and J genes are TRBV2 and TRBJ2-2; 8 bases align to TRBD2. The CDR3 has 15 residues. Per germline, CDR1 SNHLY and CDR2 FYNNEI. The trim removed 2 bases at V and 10 bases at J, leaving 9 bases unmatched. The DNA for the CDR3 is TGTGCCAGCAGTGAATGGGCTAGCGGGTTTGCGGAGCTGTTTTTT. It encodes CASSEWASGFAELFF.

This clone has only one observation. The rearrangement joins TRBV2 to TRBJ1-1; D is uncertain. Germline-derived CDR1 and CDR2 are SNHLY and FYNNEI. This CDR3 spans 11 amino acids. Trimming took off 6 bases at V and 1 base at J, with 3 bases between the two ends. The CDR3: CASRQNTEAFF. The CDR3 nucleotides are TGTGCCAGCAGACAGAACACTGAAGCTTTCTTT.

This chain joins TRBV27 and TRBJ2-5; 10 bases match TRBD2. Germline loops: CDR1 MNHEY, CDR2 SMNVEV (reference sequence). Unmatched junction bases numbered 6, after V lost 5 bases and J lost 6 bases. The CDR3 is made up of 14 amino acids. Written as DNA, the CDR3 is TGTGCCAGCAGTAGAGCGGGAGGGGCGCAGACCCAGTACTTC. Protein product: CASSRAGGAQTQYF.

The J gene is TRBJ2-1, the V gene TRBV5-4; TRBD1 matches at 8 bases. The CDR3 sequence is 13 residues long. V dropped 3 bases and J dropped 10; count of bases not matched to a gene: 6. Germline loops: CDR1 SGHNT, CDR2 YYREEE (reference sequence). CDR3 nucleotide sequence: TGTGCCAGCAGCTCCGGACAGGGACGAGAGCAGTTCTTC. This codes for CASSSGQGREQFF. The full variable domain, its missing parts supplied by reference TRBV5-4 and TRBJ2-1, is ETGVTQSPTHLIKTRGQQVTLRCSSQSGHNTVSWYQQALGQGPQFIFQYYREEENGRGNFPPRFSGLQFPNYSSELNVNALELDDSALYLCASSSGQGREQFFGPGTRLTVL.

The chain combines TRBV28 with TRBJ1-1; D unclear. Germline V lookup: CDR1 MDHEN, CDR2 SYDVKM. The CDR3 sequence is 17 residues long. Deletions cut 6 bases from V and 5 bases from J, with 25 bases between. In nucleotides, the CDR3 is TGTGCCAGCAGCTTCTCCCGACGACGGAGCCGGTGGACTGAAGCTTTCTTT. It specifies CASSFSRRRSRWTEAFF.

This sequence joins TRBV18 and TRBJ1-1; 7 bases map to TRBD1. Germline CDR1 is KGHSH and CDR2 is LQKENI. CDR3 length: 14 residues. V lost 3 bases to trimming and J lost 0 bases; unmatched junction nucleotides: 1. The CDR3 nucleotides are TGTGCCAGCTCACCCACAGGGGTGAACACTGAAGCTTTCTTT. Its translation: CASSPTGVNTEAFF.

The rearrangement links TRBV19 to TRBJ2-7; the D is unclear. From germline, CDR1 is LNHDA and CDR2 SQIVND (reference sequence). This CDR3 has 13 amino acids. Deletions cut 3 bases from V and 1 base from J, with 7 bases between. The chain's CDR3 is CASSMDGSYEQYF. The DNA for the CDR3 is TGTGCCAGTAGTATGGACGGATCCTACGAGCAGTACTTC.

The chain couples TRBV13 to TRBJ2-3; D unclear. V lost 3 bases to trimming and J lost 0 bases, with 10 bases between them. Germline V CDR1 and CDR2: PRHDT, FYEKMQ (reference sequence). The length of the CDR3 is 15 residues. In DNA form, the CDR3 reads TGTGCCAGCAGCTTTGGGCCCGTCAGCACAGATACGCAGTATTTT. It specifies CASSFGPVSTDTQYF.

This clone was recorded only once. The gene calls are TRBV2 and TRBJ2-7, with a tentative D call TRBD2 (5 bases). The CDR3 contains 16 residues. Germline CDR1 and CDR2: SNHLY and FYNNEI. V lost 6 bases and J lost 4, with 22 bases in between. The CDR3 nucleotides read TGTGCCAGCAGCCCCGCGGTCGGCGGGTGGCGGTACGAGCAGTACTTC. Protein sequence: CASSPAVGGWRYEQYF.

This clone was picked up a small number of times. This rearrangement joins TRBV2 to TRBJ2-7, with D uncertain. CDR1 SNHLY and CDR2 FYNNEI come from the germline V gene. Trimming cost V 1 base and J 3 bases, with 10 bases left between them. This CDR3 is built from 14 residues. In DNA form, the CDR3 reads TGTGCCAGCAGTGAAGGGTCAGGAGACTACGAGCAGTACTTC. This encodes CASSEGSGDYEQYF.

This chain connects TRBV7-9 to TRBJ2-7, with 10 nucleotides matching TRBD1. Germline V CDR1 and CDR2: SEHNR, FQNEAQ (reference sequence). The ends lost 4 bases at V and 4 bases at J; junction bases unmatched: 7. The CDR3 runs 15 residues. The CDR3 bases are TGTGCCAGCAGCTCTCTCCGGGACAGGGGTTACGAGCAGTACTTC. Translated, it gives CASSSLRDRGYEQYF.

This chain joins TRBV7-9 and TRBJ1-5, with TRBD1 matching 7 bases. After removal of 1 base from V and 1 base from J, the junction contained 7 bases not matched to a gene. This CDR3 spans 17 amino acids. In germline, CDR1 is SEHNR, CDR2 FQNEAQ (reference sequence). CDR3 protein: CASSLGIGTVSNQPQHF. CDR3 DNA: TGTGCCAGCAGCTTAGGAATCGGGACAGTCAGCAATCAGCCCCAGCATTTT.

The V call is TRBV21-1, the J call TRBJ2-2; TRBD2 was called by the table and not checked on the DNA. TRBV21-1 is a pseudogene locus. The CDR3 sequence is 12 residues long. CDR3 sequence reads: CASSSLTGELFF. In DNA form, the CDR3 reads TGTGCCAGCAGCTCCCTCACCGGGGAGCTGTTTTTT.

This clone was detected once. The J gene is TRBJ1-5, the V gene TRBV9; TRBD1 matches 9 bases. J lost 8 bases, V lost 4 bases, and 10 bases had no gene match. The CDR3 totals 15 residues. The germline CDR1 and CDR2 sequences are SGDLS and YYNGEE. The CDR3 is CASSQWGDRVEPQHF. CDR3 sequence (DNA): TGTGCCAGCAGCCAGTGGGGGGACAGGGTGGAGCCCCAGCATTTT.

Points on this clone: This specimen includes other DNA sequences encoding the same CDR3. J is TRBJ2-2 and V is TRBV28, with D unclear. The CDR3 contains 13 residues. V shed 1 base and J shed 6 bases, with 6 bases lying between them. Germline CDR1 reads MDHEN; CDR2 reads SYDVKM. The CDR3 DNA reads as TGTGCCAGCAGTTTATACGGCGCCGGGGAGCTGTTTTTT. It specifies CASSLYGAGELFF. Full variable domain (outside the CDR3, taken from reference TRBV28 and TRBJ2-2): DVKVTQSSRYLVKRTGEKVFLECVQDMDHENMFWYRQDPGLGLRLIYFSYDVKMKEKGDIPEGYSVSREKKERFSLILESASTNQTSMYLCASSLYGAGELFFGEGSRLTVL.

As to this clone: The same CDR3 arises from other DNA sequences in this sample as well. The rearrangement links TRBV9 to TRBJ2-7; TRBD2 matches at 12 bases. Germline CDR1 and CDR2: SGDLS and YYNGEE. This CDR3 is 15 amino acids long. V lost 0 bases, J lost 4 bases, and 2 bases stayed unmatched. The CDR3 loop is CASSVGLAGVYEQYF. The CDR3 DNA sequence: TGTGCCAGCAGCGTAGGACTAGCGGGAGTTTACGAGCAGTACTTC.

V and J are TRBV18 and TRBJ2-1, with D possibly being TRBD1 (6 bases). The CDR3 contains 15 residues. The V and J ends lost 2 bases and 3 bases respectively, with 11 bases between them. CDR1 is KGHSH and CDR2 is LQKENI in the germline V gene. The CDR3 region is CASSPGQLFYNEQFF. CDR3 in DNA: TGTGCCAGCTCACCAGGACAGTTATTCTACAATGAGCAGTTCTTC.

In the case of this clone: A read error may account for a junction end that differs from germline. V and J are TRBV7-7 and TRBJ2-1; no firm D call. Germline V CDR1 and CDR2: SSHAT, FNYEAQ (reference sequence). CDR3 size: 13 residues. DNA of the CDR3: TGTGCTAGCAGCTTAAGTCCAAACAATGAGCAGTTCTTC. This translates into CASSLSPNNEQFF.

The rearrangement links TRBV9 to TRBJ2-2; the D gene is possibly TRBD2 (5 bases). Trimming took 4 bases from V and 5 from J, leaving 18 bases between them. Germline CDR1 and CDR2: SGDLS and YYNGEE. The CDR3 length is 16 residues. The DNA for the CDR3 is TGTGCCAGCAGCACACGGGAAATAGCGCGGACCGGGGAGCTGTTTTTT. As protein: CASSTREIARTGELFF.

The chain uses TRBV5-6 and TRBJ1-5; D is undetermined. Deletions cut 4 bases from V and 4 bases from J, with 15 bases between. This CDR3 has 15 amino acids. Germline CDR1 reads SGHDT; CDR2 reads YYEEEE. The DNA of the CDR3 is TGTGCCAGCAGCCTAGGTACCTCTGGGAATCAGCCCCAGCATTTT. This translates into CASSLGTSGNQPQHF.

The CDR3 region has the DNA TGTGCCAGCAGTCTGACACTCTCCTCGGAGCAGTACTTC. It is translated as CASSLTLSSEQYF. The V call is TRBV28, the J call TRBJ2-7; D not certain. Germline V gene lookup returns CDR1 MDHEN and CDR2 SYDVKM. The CDR3 length is 13 residues. V lost 5 bases to trimming and J lost 7 bases, with 15 bases between them.

The CDR3 sequence: CASSLETYNTDTQYF. CDR3 in DNA: TGTGCCAGCAGCTTAGAAACCTACAACACAGATACGCAGTATTTT. The chain couples TRBV7-2 to TRBJ2-3, with no clear D. The CDR3 runs 15 residues. Per the germline V gene, CDR1 is SGHTA and CDR2 is FQGNSA. With 1 base removed from V and 2 bases from J, the gap between germline ends came to 10 bases.

The chain uses TRBV5-4 and TRBJ2-5; 8 bases fit TRBD2. Per germline, CDR1 SGHNT and CDR2 YYREEE (reference sequence). The CDR3 covers 12 residues. V gave up 4 bases and J gave up 9 bases; unmatched junction bases: 5. CDR3 sequence reads: CASSVPSGPQYF. DNA of the CDR3: TGTGCCAGCAGCGTACCTAGCGGGCCCCAGTACTTC.

This chain connects TRBV7-2 to TRBJ2-3; D unclear. The CDR3 length is 17 residues. Germline CDR1 is SGHTA and CDR2 is FQGNSA. Trimming cost V 0 bases and J 0 bases, with 13 bases left between them. CDR3 in DNA: TGTGCCAGCAGCTTAGCGCCGGACGGTGGTAGCACAGATACGCAGTATTTT. Encoded protein: CASSLAPDGGSTDTQYF.